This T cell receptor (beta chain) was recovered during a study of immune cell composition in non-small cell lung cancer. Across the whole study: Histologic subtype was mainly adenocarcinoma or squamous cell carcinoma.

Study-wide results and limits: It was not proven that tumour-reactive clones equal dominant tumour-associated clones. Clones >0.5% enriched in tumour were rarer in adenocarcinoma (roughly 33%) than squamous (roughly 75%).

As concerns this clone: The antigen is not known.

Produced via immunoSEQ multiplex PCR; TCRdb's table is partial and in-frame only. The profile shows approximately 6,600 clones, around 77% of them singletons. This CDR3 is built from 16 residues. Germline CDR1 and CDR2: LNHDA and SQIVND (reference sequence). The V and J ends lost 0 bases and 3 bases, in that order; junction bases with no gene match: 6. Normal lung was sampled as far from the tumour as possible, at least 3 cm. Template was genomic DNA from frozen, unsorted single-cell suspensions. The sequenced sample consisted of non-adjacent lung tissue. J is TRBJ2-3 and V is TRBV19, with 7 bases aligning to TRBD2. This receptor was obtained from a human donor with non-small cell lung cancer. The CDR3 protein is CASSIEGGSLTDTQYF. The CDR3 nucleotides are TGTGCCAGTAGTATAGAGGGCGGGAGCTTAACAGATACGCAGTATTTT.